Given below is one TCR beta chain in context. Its antigen is not identified. These data originate in a study of T cell responses to AZD1222 COVID-19 vaccine. Notes on the study in general: Females outnumbered males among donors, who were mostly white British; clonal diversity was possibly underestimated. Unmutated variant regions are reportedly targeted by nearly half of spike-specific TCRs. Spike was spanned by vaccine-associated CD4 TCRs, with dominance at 160-218 and 743-854. The study found Spike-specific TCR breadth and depth rose after two AZD1222 doses.

CDR1 MNHEY and CDR2 SVGAGI come from the germline V gene. The CDR3 extends over 10 amino acids. Trimming shortened V by 7 bases and J by 10 bases, and 10 bases separated the two germline ends. Sequencing was performed with immunoSEQ multiplex PCR; in TCRdb, only in-frame clones are kept and a portion is missing. This sample's clone table lists over 120,000 clones. The V call is TRBV6-5, the J call TRBJ1-1, with D hard to call. The sequence derives from an adult in good health. Sequenced input: peripheral blood. The CDR3 reads CASNQLVAFF. The CDR3 DNA follows: TGTGCCAGCAACCAGCTTGTAGCTTTCTTT.